The 25 T cell receptor beta chains below come from one sample, sequenced in a study of T cell repertoires in cytomegalovirus infection. TCRdb fed the reads into MiXCR, producing one record per CDR3 protein. The sample carries approximately 700,000 distinct CDR3 sequences, 35% recorded once. Sequenced sample: PBMCs. These receptor sequences come from a human donor in good health (CMV status not recorded). Some clones in this sample may be carry-over from other donors' samples.

The rearrangement links TRBV9 to TRBJ2-1, with TRBD2 matching 10 bases. Per the germline V gene, CDR1 is SGDLS and CDR2 is YYNGEE. This CDR3 spans 15 amino acids. The V segment lost 0 bases and the J segment 5 bases; nucleotides outside the gene matches: 2. The DNA for the CDR3 is TGTGCCAGCAGCGTAGGTAGCGGGGGGAACAATGAGCAGTTCTTC. Amino acid sequence: CASSVGSGGNNEQFF.

V usage is TRBV10-3 and J usage is TRBJ2-3; D is ambiguous. Trimming cost V 11 bases and J 0 bases, with 9 bases left between them. CDR1 and CDR2 (germline): ENHRY, SYGVKD. The CDR3 length is 12 residues. The CDR3 loop is CAVEDSTDTQYF. DNA of the CDR3: TGTGCCGTGGAAGATAGCACAGATACGCAGTATTTT.

Points on this clonotype: A read error may explain this, as a much larger clone is one base away. This chain links TRBV7-2 with TRBJ1-4; D is undetermined. The CDR3 has 15 amino acids. Germline assignment: CDR1 SGHTA and CDR2 FQGNSA. V was trimmed by 5 bases and J by 5 bases, leaving 15 bases between them. The CDR3 spells CASSLDLDVNEKLFF. Here the CDR3 DNA reads TGTGCCAGCAGCCTCGACCTCGACGTAAATGAAAAACTGTTTTTT.

The gene calls are TRBV7-8 and TRBJ2-7; 8 nucleotides align to TRBD1. The CDR3 sequence is 16 residues long. Germline loops: CDR1 SGHVS, CDR2 FQNEAQ. V trimming: 0 bases; J trimming: 0 bases; junction bases outside the gene matches: 4. CDR3 in DNA: TGTGCCAGCAGCTTAGCCCGGGACAGGTCCTCCTACGAGCAGTACTTC. This codes for CASSLARDRSSYEQYF.

The chain employs TRBV27 and TRBJ2-7; TRBD1 agrees at 7 bases. Germline values: CDR1 MNHEY, CDR2 SMNVEV (reference sequence). Trimming cost V 3 bases and J 3 bases; bases outside gene matches: 14. There are 17 residues in the CDR3. The CDR3 sequence: CASSFFPSTGLIYEQYF. The CDR3 region has the DNA TGTGCCAGCAGTTTCTTCCCTTCGACAGGGTTAATCTACGAGCAGTACTTC.

The gene calls are TRBV12-3 or TRBV12-4 and TRBJ2-1; TRBD2 matches 15 bases. The J segment lost 4 bases and the V segment lost 6 bases, leaving 7 bases of the junction unmatched. This CDR3 has 17 amino acids. CDR3 DNA sequence: TGTGCCAGCAGCCCAGGACTAGCGGGGGGGATATACAATGAGCAGTTCTTC. Its protein is CASSPGLAGGIYNEQFF.

The rearrangement joins TRBV7-2 to TRBJ2-2; 11 nucleotides line up with TRBD2. The CDR3 loop spans 18 amino acids. From germline, CDR1 is SGHTA and CDR2 FQGNSA. The trim removed 2 bases at V and 5 bases at J, leaving 10 bases unmatched. The CDR3 spells CASSLRLAGGSGTGELFF. CDR3 coding DNA: TGTGCCAGCAGCTTAAGGCTAGCGGGAGGCTCGGGGACCGGGGAGCTGTTTTTT.

The CDR3 region has the DNA TGTGCCAGTAGTATTCTGGCGGGAGGGCCATATGAGCAGTTCTTC. Protein product: CASSILAGGPYEQFF. The chain carries TRBV19 and TRBJ2-1, with 9 bases aligning to TRBD2. The V and J ends lost 3 bases and 8 bases, in that order; junction bases with no gene match: 8. CDR3 length: 15 amino acids. Germline V lookup: CDR1 LNHDA, CDR2 SQIVND (reference sequence).

The chain is built from TRBV28 and TRBJ1-1; D call uncertain. The CDR3 spans 11 residues. The V end was cut by 7 bases, the J end by 11 bases, with 14 bases between. The germline gives CDR1 MDHEN, CDR2 SYDVKM. CDR3 in amino acids: CASTALGWAFF. In nucleotides, the CDR3 is TGTGCCAGCACCGCTCTTGGTTGGGCTTTCTTT.

This clonotype has a handful of counts. V gene TRBV10-3 combines with J gene TRBJ2-4; TRBD2 matches at 7 bases. The V gene's germline CDR1 is ENHRY and CDR2 SYGVKD. CDR3 length equals 18 residues. V shed 6 bases, J shed 3 bases, and the junction held 17 bases outside the gene matches. The DNA for the CDR3 is TGTGCCATCAGCCCGGTCCCCGGGACTACCCGACTCAAAAACATTCAGTACTTC. As protein: CAISPVPGTTRLKNIQYF.

This chain joins TRBV4-2 and TRBJ2-1; TRBD2 aligns across 7 bases. Per the germline V gene, CDR1 is LGHNA and CDR2 is YNFKEQ. The CDR3 spans 16 residues. After removal of 7 bases from V and 8 bases from J, the junction contained 17 bases not matched to a gene. The CDR3 sequence is CASNPLGTISNHEQFF. CDR3 nucleotide sequence: TGTGCCAGCAACCCCCTAGGGACTATTTCGAACCATGAGCAGTTCTTC.

This clonotype was detected only a few times. The chain joins TRBV6-5 to TRBJ2-3; 10 bases align to TRBD2. The CDR3 is 18 residues long. CDR1 is MNHEY, CDR2 SVGAGI, per germline. V shed 6 bases and J 4 bases; nucleotides not matched to a gene: 16. The CDR3 DNA reads as TGTGCCAGCAGACAACTAGCGGGGACGTCGGTTCGCGCAGATACGCAGTATTTT. Amino acid sequence: CASRQLAGTSVRADTQYF.

The chain joins TRBV5-1 to TRBJ2-5, with 8 bases aligning to TRBD1. The CDR3 is made up of 17 amino acids. V lost 6 bases to trimming and J lost 0 bases; unmatched junction nucleotides: 13. The germline CDR1 and CDR2 sequences are SGHRS and YFSETQ. In DNA, the CDR3 is TGCGCCAGCACGCAGTTCGTGGACAGGGCGTACCAAGAGACCCAGTACTTC. Translating it yields CASTQFVDRAYQETQYF.

This clonotype came up once. The rearrangement links TRBV3-1 to TRBJ1-2; possible D gene TRBD1, 5 bases. V lost 6 bases to trimming and J lost 0 bases, with 14 bases between them. There are 15 residues in the CDR3. Germline CDR1 LGHDT, CDR2 YNNKEL (reference sequence). CDR3 in amino acids: CASSPRRQTNYGYTF. Written as DNA, the CDR3 is TGTGCCAGCAGTCCCCGCCGACAGACTAACTATGGCTACACCTTC.

The CDR3 sequence is CASSLARGQGRANYGYTF. DNA of the CDR3: TGTGCCAGCAGCTTAGCGCGGGGACAGGGCCGAGCTAACTATGGCTACACCTTC. This chain joins TRBV7-9 and TRBJ1-2; 9 bases fit TRBD1. V gave up 0 bases and J gave up 0 bases; unmatched junction bases: 8. This CDR3 has 18 residues. CDR1 and CDR2 from the germline V gene are SEHNR and FQNEAQ (reference sequence).

The CDR3 DNA sequence: TGTGCCAGTAGTATACTTGGGGGGCCGTCCTACAATGAGCAGTTCTTC. Its translation is CASSILGGPSYNEQFF. This rearrangement joins TRBV19 to TRBJ2-1; tentatively, D is TRBD1 or TRBD2 (6 bases each). V was clipped by 2 bases and J by 1 base, with 12 bases between them. Germline V gene sequence: CDR1 LNHDA, CDR2 SQIVND (reference sequence). CDR3 length: 16 amino acids.

The chain links TRBV2 to TRBJ2-2; D remains ambiguous. The V end was cut by 5 bases, the J end by 6 bases, with 10 bases between. This CDR3 region has 13 residues. CDR1 SNHLY and CDR2 FYNNEI come from the germline V gene. CDR3 amino acids: CASSINNPGELFF. The DNA for the CDR3 is TGTGCCAGCAGTATAAATAATCCCGGGGAGCTGTTTTTT.

This clonotype was seen ten or more times. The chain couples TRBV30 to TRBJ1-6; D might be TRBD1 (5 bases). The V gene lost 0 bases and the J gene lost 3 bases, with 6 bases spanning the gap. The CDR3 consists of 14 residues. Germline CDR1 and CDR2: GTSNPN and SVGIG (reference sequence). The CDR3 here is CAWSVQGYNSPLHF. CDR3 in DNA: TGTGCCTGGAGTGTCCAGGGCTATAATTCACCCCTCCACTTT.

This clonotype occurred a few times. The chain joins TRBV24-1 to TRBJ2-2; TRBD1 or TRBD2 may be the D gene (5 bases each). Germline V lookup: CDR1 KGHDR, CDR2 SFDVKD. V lost 0 bases and J 4 bases, leaving 14 bases between the germline ends. The CDR3 has 17 amino acids. CDR3 loop: CATSDLRLGGITGELFF. The CDR3, as DNA: TGTGCCACCAGTGATTTGCGTCTTGGGGGAATCACCGGGGAGCTGTTTTTT.

In this sample, this clonotype turned up a few times. This chain joins TRBV20-1 and TRBJ2-7, with D possibly TRBD2 on 6 matching bases. The V gene lost 0 bases and the J gene lost 0 bases, with 12 bases spanning the gap. The CDR3 is 15 amino acids. Germline-derived CDR1 and CDR2 are DFQATT and SNEGSKA (reference sequence). The CDR3 reads CSARDAGRNSYEQYF. CDR3 sequence (DNA): TGCAGTGCTAGAGATGCGGGACGTAACTCCTACGAGCAGTACTTC.

The chain joins TRBV19 to TRBJ2-5; D is unresolved. Germline V gives CDR1 LNHDA, CDR2 SQIVND (reference sequence). The CDR3 has 14 amino acids. V was trimmed by 4 bases and J by 3 bases, leaving 12 bases between them. The CDR3 loop is CASSTLLHEETQYF. The CDR3 DNA sequence: TGTGCCAGTAGTACCCTGCTGCACGAAGAGACCCAGTACTTC.

Notes on this clonotype: The conserved closing phenylalanine or tryptophan is absent in this CDR3, likely reflecting a read error. V is TRBV25-1 and J is TRBJ1-3; D gene ambiguous. The germline V gene has CDR1 MGHDK and CDR2 SYGVNS. The V gene lost 4 bases and the J gene lost 0 bases, with 13 bases spanning the gap. CDR3 length equals 16 residues. CDR3: CASSVTDFSSGNTIYL. The CDR3 region has the DNA TGTGCCAGCAGTGTTACAGATTTTTCCTCTGGAAACACCATATATCTT.

This clonotype was observed a few times. The gene calls are TRBV7-8 and TRBJ1-2; the match to TRBD1 covers 7 bases. The CDR3 extends over 15 amino acids. After removal of 4 bases from V and 4 bases from J, the junction contained 9 bases not matched to a gene. CDR1 and CDR2 from the germline V gene are SGHVS and FQNEAQ. CDR3 loop: CASSSGGQPIYGYTF. The CDR3 coding sequence is TGTGCCAGCAGCTCGGGGGGACAGCCGATCTATGGCTACACCTTC.

Points on this clonotype: The conserved phenylalanine or tryptophan is not found at the CDR3 terminus, so this likely reflects a read error. The chain uses TRBV4-2 and TRBJ2-5; TRBD1 might be the D (7 bases). The CDR3 spans 16 residues. Germline lookup yields CDR1 LGHNA and CDR2 YNFKEQ. The CDR3 loop reads CASGQAGGTVVETQYL. CDR3 bases: TGTGCCAGCGGCCAAGCTGGGGGGACAGTGGTGGAGACCCAGTACTTA.

This sequence joins TRBV4-1 and TRBJ1-6, with 11 bases identical to TRBD1. CDR3 size: 17 residues. The V segment lost 4 bases and the J segment 5 bases; nucleotides outside the gene matches: 7. Germline CDR1 MGHRA, CDR2 YSYEKL. CDR3 region: CASSPRTGGDDNSPLHF. CDR3 sequence (DNA): TGCGCCAGCAGCCCCCGGACAGGGGGCGACGATAATTCACCCCTCCACTTT.